A selection of T cell receptor beta chains follows, all from one sample in a study of lymphopenia after photon versus proton radiotherapy. The protocol was immunoSEQ multiplex PCR, while the TCRdb copy is restricted to in-frame clones and leaves out a portion. The data show approximately 30,000 clones, with 81% seen just once and under 35% held by the top ten. The sequencing used peripheral blood, collected from a patient treated with photon-based radiotherapy. The receptor source for this set is a man between 50 and 59 years old with gastric cancer. CDR3s include the opening cysteine and the closing phenylalanine or tryptophan. D genes are given only for firm matches. The size field is filled for only some rows; it gives once, few, many or a size class.

>TRBD1|.|TRBJ1-2|TRBV19
CASSSRDRQLYGYTF
TGTGCCAGTAGCTCCCGGGACAGGCAACTCTATGGCTACACCTTC
>.|.|TRBJ1-5|TRBV10-3
CAITSSANQPQHF
TGTGCCATCACGTCCTCAGCCAATCAGCCCCAGCATTTT
>.|.|TRBJ2-6|TRBV6-5
CASSRDSSGANVLTF
TGTGCCAGCAGCCGGGATTCCTCTGGGGCCAACGTCCTGACTTTC
>.|.|TRBJ1-1|TRBV29-1
CSVEGGQEVEAFF
TGCAGCGTTGAGGGTGGGCAAGAGGTTGAAGCTTTCTTT
>.|.|TRBJ1-5|TRBV4-1
CASSPEKTLINQPQHF
TGCGCCAGCAGCCCTGAGAAGACACTTATAAATCAGCCCCAGCATTTT
>.|.|TRBJ1-2|TRBV5-1
CASSLEGSQMRGYTF
TGCGCCAGCAGCTTGGAGGGGTCCCAAATGCGGGGCTACACCTTC
>.|.|TRBJ2-7|TRBV6-4
CASSEASWTLITYEQYF
TGTGCCAGCAGTGAAGCTTCCTGGACACTAATCACCTACGAGCAGTACTTC
>.|.|TRBJ1-5|TRBV7-3
CASSLTSGQPQHF
TGTGCCAGCAGCTTAACGTCGGGTCAGCCCCAGCATTTT
>.|few|TRBJ2-2|TRBV5-1
CASSLAPDSGELFF
TGCGCCAGCAGCTTGGCCCCAGATTCCGGGGAGCTGTTTTTT
>TRBD1|.|TRBJ2-5|TRBV27
CASTETGGRETQYF
TGTGCCAGCACCGAGACAGGGGGTCGAGAGACCCAGTACTTC
>TRBD1|.|TRBJ2-5|TRBV5-1
CASSSWDRQETQYF
TGCGCCAGCAGTTCATGGGACAGGCAAGAGACCCAGTACTTC
>.|.|TRBJ2-7|TRBV6-6
CASSYDLRQDEQYF
TGTGCCAGCAGTTACGATCTTCGACAGGACGAGCAGTACTTC
>TRBD1|.|TRBJ1-6|TRBV10-3
CAVAPGQTGTSPLHF
TGTGCCGTAGCTCCTGGTCAGACAGGGACTTCACCCCTCCACTTT